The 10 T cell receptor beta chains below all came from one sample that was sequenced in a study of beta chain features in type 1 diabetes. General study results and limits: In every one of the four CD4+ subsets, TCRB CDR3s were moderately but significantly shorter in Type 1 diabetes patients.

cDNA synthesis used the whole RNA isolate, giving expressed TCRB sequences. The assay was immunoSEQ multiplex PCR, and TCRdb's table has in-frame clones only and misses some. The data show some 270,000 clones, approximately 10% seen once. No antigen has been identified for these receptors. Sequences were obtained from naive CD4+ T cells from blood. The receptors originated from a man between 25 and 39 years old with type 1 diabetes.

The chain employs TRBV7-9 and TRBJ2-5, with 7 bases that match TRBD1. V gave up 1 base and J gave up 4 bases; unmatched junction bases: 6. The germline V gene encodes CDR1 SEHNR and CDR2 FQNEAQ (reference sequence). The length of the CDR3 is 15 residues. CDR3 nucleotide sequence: TGTGCCAGCAGCTTAGGACCAGGGGGTCGAGAGACCCAGTACTTC. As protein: CASSLGPGGRETQYF.

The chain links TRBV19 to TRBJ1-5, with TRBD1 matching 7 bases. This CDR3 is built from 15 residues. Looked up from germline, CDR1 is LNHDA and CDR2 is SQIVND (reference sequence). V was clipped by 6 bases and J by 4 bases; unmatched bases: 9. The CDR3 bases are TGTGCCAGTAGGACCGACAGGGAAGCAAATCAGCCCCAGCATTTT. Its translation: CASRTDREANQPQHF. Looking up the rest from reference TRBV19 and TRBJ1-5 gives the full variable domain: DGGITQSPKYLFRKEGQNVTLSCEQNLNHDAMYWYRQDPGQGLRLIYYSQIVNDFQKGDIAEGYSVSREKKESFPLTVTSAQKNPTAFYLCASRTDREANQPQHFGDGTRLSIL.

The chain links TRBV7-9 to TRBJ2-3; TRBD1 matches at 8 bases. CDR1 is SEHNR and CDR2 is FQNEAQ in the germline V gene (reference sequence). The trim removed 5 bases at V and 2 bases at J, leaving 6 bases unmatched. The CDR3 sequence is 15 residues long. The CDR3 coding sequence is TGTGCCAGCAGCCCGGGACAGGATTACACAGATACGCAGTATTTT. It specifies CASSPGQDYTDTQYF. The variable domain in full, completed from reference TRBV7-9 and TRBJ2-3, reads DTGVSQNPRHKITKRGQNVTFRCDPISEHNRLYWYRQTLGQGPEFLTYFQNEAQLEKSRLLSDRFSAERPKGSFSTLEIQRTEQGDSAMYLCASSPGQDYTDTQYFGPGTRLTVL.

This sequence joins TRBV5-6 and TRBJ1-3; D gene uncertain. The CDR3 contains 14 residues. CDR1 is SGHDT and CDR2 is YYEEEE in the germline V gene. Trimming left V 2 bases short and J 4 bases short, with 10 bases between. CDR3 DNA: TGTGCCAGCAGCTTACCGGGTAGGGGAAACACCATATATTTT. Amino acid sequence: CASSLPGRGNTIYF.

The CDR3 DNA is TGCAGTGCTGAGCGGCCAAACACTGAAGCTTTCTTT. Translated, it gives CSAERPNTEAFF. The rearrangement links TRBV29-1 to TRBJ1-1; unclear D gene. This CDR3 has 12 residues. Germline V gene lookup returns CDR1 SQVTM and CDR2 ANQGSEA.

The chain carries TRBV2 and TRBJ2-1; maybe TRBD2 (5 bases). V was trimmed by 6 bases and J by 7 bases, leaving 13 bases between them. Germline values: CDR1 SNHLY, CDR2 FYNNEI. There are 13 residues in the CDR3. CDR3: CASSTERENEQFF. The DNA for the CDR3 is TGTGCCAGCAGCACCGAGAGGGAGAATGAGCAGTTCTTC.

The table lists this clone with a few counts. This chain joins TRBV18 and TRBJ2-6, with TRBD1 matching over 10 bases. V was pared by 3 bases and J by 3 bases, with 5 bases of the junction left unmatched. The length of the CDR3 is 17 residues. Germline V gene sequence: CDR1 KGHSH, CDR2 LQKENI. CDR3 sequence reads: CASSPDRGRGGANVLTF. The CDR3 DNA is TGTGCCAGCTCACCCGACAGGGGGCGCGGTGGGGCCAACGTCCTGACTTTC.

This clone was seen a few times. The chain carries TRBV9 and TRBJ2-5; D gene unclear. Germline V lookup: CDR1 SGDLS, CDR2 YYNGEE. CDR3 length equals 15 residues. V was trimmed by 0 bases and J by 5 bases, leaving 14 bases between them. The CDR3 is CASSVGVGPAETQYF. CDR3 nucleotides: TGTGCCAGCAGCGTAGGTGTGGGCCCCGCGGAGACCCAGTACTTC.

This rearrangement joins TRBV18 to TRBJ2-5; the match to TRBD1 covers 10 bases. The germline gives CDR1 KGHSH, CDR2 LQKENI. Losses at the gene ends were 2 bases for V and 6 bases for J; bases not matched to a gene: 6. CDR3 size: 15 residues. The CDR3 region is CASSPVVGQGKTQYF. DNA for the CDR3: TGTGCCAGCTCACCAGTCGTGGGACAGGGGAAGACCCAGTACTTC.

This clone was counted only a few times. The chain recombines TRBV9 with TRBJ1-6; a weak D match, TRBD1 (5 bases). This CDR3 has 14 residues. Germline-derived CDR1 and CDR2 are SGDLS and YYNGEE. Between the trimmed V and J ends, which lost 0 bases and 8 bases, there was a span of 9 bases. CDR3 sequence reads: CASSVVDTDSPLHF. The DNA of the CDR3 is TGTGCCAGCAGCGTAGTGGACACAGATTCACCCCTCCACTTT.